This T cell receptor (beta chain) was found in a study of cytomegalovirus exposure and HLA in healthy donors. The PCR used 60 Vbeta and 13 Jbeta primers. Clones were sequenced by immunoSEQ multiplex PCR, and TCRdb holds only the in-frame ones, with some missing. This table has 300,000 or so clones, roughly 81% appearing once. CDR3 length equals 15 residues. In germline, CDR1 is SGHVS, CDR2 FNYEAQ. V dropped 0 bases and J dropped 6; count of bases not matched to a gene: 5. The TCR originated in a woman aged 40 to 49 in good health and CMV-seropositive. The V and J genes are TRBV7-6 and TRBJ2-1, with 7 bases matching TRBD1. The sequencing input was PBMCs. CDR3 in amino acids: CASSLARQGFNEQFF. The CDR3 DNA is TGTGCCAGCAGCTTAGCGCGACAGGGCTTCAATGAGCAGTTCTTC.